Shown below are 25 T cell receptor beta chains from a single sample sequenced in a study of OX40 agonist ivuxolimab in advanced cancers. The table came from immunoSEQ multiplex PCR; TCRdb's copy has only in-frame clones and leaves some out. The sample lists roughly 70,000 clones; roughly 84% were seen once. The sequences come from CD4+ or CD8+ T cells sorted from blood, collected in a trial of the OX40 agonist ivuxolimab. The receptors derive from an adult with an advanced solid tumor such as melanoma, head and neck, liver or kidney cancer.

The V gene is TRBV7-2, the J gene TRBJ2-5; 11 nucleotides align to TRBD2. The length of the CDR3 is 16 residues. J was trimmed by 2 bases and V by 1 base; bases with no gene match: 3. Germline values: CDR1 SGHTA, CDR2 FQGNSA. CDR3 coding DNA: TGTGCCAGCAGCTTAGGGTCTAGCGGGGGGCAAGAGACCCAGTACTTC. Encoded protein: CASSLGSSGGQETQYF.

This CDR3 is CASKREANTGELFF. CDR3 in DNA: TGTGCCAGCAAAAGGGAAGCGAACACCGGGGAGCTGTTTTTT. V is TRBV2 and J is TRBJ2-2; D remains ambiguous. V lost 7 bases and J lost 0, with 9 bases in between. This CDR3 is built from 14 residues. Germline V gene data show CDR1 as SNHLY and CDR2 as FYNNEI. The variable domain in full, with the rest retrieved from reference TRBV2 and TRBJ2-2, is EPEVTQTPSHQVTQMGQEVILRCVPISNHLYFYWYRQILGQKVEFLVSFYNNEISEKSEIFDDQFSVERPDGSNFTLKIRSTKLEDSAMYFCASKREANTGELFFGEGSRLTVL.

The genes are TRBV5-8 and TRBJ2-1; 7 nucleotides line up with TRBD1. The V segment lost 4 bases and the J segment 2 bases; nucleotides outside the gene matches: 3. Germline assignment: CDR1 SGHTS and CDR2 YDEGEE. This CDR3 is 14 amino acids long. CDR3 bases: TGTGCCAGCAGCAAGGGACAGACCTACAATGAGCAGTTCTTC. This gives the protein CASSKGQTYNEQFF.

This clone was seen a few times. The chain couples TRBV18 to TRBJ1-5; D is undetermined. V lost 3 bases and J 0 bases, leaving 9 bases between the germline ends. The germline V gene encodes CDR1 KGHSH and CDR2 LQKENI. The CDR3 runs 15 residues. CDR3 nucleotides: TGTGCCAGCTCACCCGGGGATATTAGCAATCAGCCCCAGCATTTT. Translation: CASSPGDISNQPQHF.

The J gene is TRBJ2-3, the V gene TRBV6-1, with TRBD2 matching over 8 bases. After removal of 3 bases from V and 0 bases from J, the junction contained 2 bases not matched to a gene. This CDR3 region has 15 residues. In germline, CDR1 is MNHNS, CDR2 SASEGT. CDR3 protein: CASSDASGSTDTQYF. The CDR3 DNA reads TGTGCCAGCAGTGATGCTAGCGGGAGCACAGATACGCAGTATTTT.

This chain connects TRBV15 to TRBJ2-1, with D possibly TRBD1 on 5 matching bases. Trimming cost V 0 bases and J 8 bases, with 17 bases left between them. Germline-derived CDR1 and CDR2 are LNHNV and YYDKDF (reference sequence). This CDR3 spans 16 amino acids. Here the CDR3 reads CATSRDLPKWGHEQFF. The CDR3 region has the DNA TGTGCCACCAGCAGAGATCTGCCCAAATGGGGCCATGAGCAGTTCTTC.

This sequence joins TRBV19 and TRBJ1-2, with 7 bases fitting TRBD1. The CDR3 is 12 amino acids. CDR1 and CDR2 from the germline V gene are LNHDA and SQIVND (reference sequence). V was pared by 9 bases and J by 1 base, with 2 bases of the junction left unmatched. The chain's CDR3 is CASRQGNYGYTF. CDR3 DNA sequence: TGTGCCAGCAGACAGGGTAACTATGGCTACACCTTC.

The chain combines TRBV27 with TRBJ1-2; TRBD1 aligns across 7 bases. Germline assignment: CDR1 MNHEY and CDR2 SMNVEV (reference sequence). There are 14 residues in the CDR3. The junction had 7 bases not matched to a gene; V was cut back by 6 bases and J by 3 bases. The CDR3 nucleotides are TGTGCCAGCAGAAACCCGGGACAGCACTATGGCTACACCTTC. This translates into CASRNPGQHYGYTF.

The rearrangement links TRBV9 to TRBJ1-2, with D unresolved. This CDR3 has 15 amino acids. Germline V gene lookup returns CDR1 SGDLS and CDR2 YYNGEE. The germline V and J ends were trimmed by 3 bases and 3 bases, with 15 bases remaining between them. Written as DNA, the CDR3 is TGTGCCAGCAGCGAAGGAGCCGGGGAGGACTATGGCTACACCTTC. It is translated as CASSEGAGEDYGYTF.

This clone came up a few times. The gene calls are TRBV11-2 and TRBJ2-7, with a possible D match to TRBD2 (5 bases). V was trimmed by 2 bases and J by 4 bases, leaving 12 bases between them. Germline V gene data show CDR1 as SGHAT and CDR2 as FQNNGV. The CDR3 spans 14 residues. CDR3: CASSLSPRGYEQYF. DNA of the CDR3: TGTGCCAGCAGCTTAAGCCCCCGGGGATACGAGCAGTACTTC. Combining the CDR3 with reference TRBV11-2 and TRBJ2-7 gives the whole variable domain EAGVAQSPRYKIIEKRQSVAFWCNPISGHATLYWYQQILGQGPKLLIQFQNNGVVDDSQLPKDRFSAERLKGVDSTLKIQPAKLEDSAVYLCASSLSPRGYEQYFGPGTRLTVT.

The CDR3 protein is CASSYSSQRGQPQHF. CDR3 DNA sequence: TGTGCCAGCAGTTACTCGAGTCAGAGGGGACAGCCCCAGCATTTT. The J gene is TRBJ1-5, the V gene TRBV6-5; possibly TRBD1 for D (5 bases). Germline values: CDR1 MNHEY, CDR2 SVGAGI. The V end lost 0 bases, the J end lost 7 bases, and 13 bases lay between the germline ends. CDR3 length: 15 amino acids.

The chain employs TRBV10-1 and TRBJ2-7; D is unresolved. Deletions cut 3 bases from V and 3 bases from J, with 15 bases between. This CDR3 spans 15 amino acids. Germline loops: CDR1 WNHNN, CDR2 SYGVQD (reference sequence). The CDR3 DNA reads TGCGCCAGCAGTGAAGGGTTCCTACCGGGCTACGAGCAGTACTTC. It yields the protein CASSEGFLPGYEQYF.

This clone showed up just once. Here the CDR3 reads CASSPSTRTENYGYTF. CDR3 nucleotide sequence: TGTGCCAGCTCACCCTCGACCAGGACAGAGAACTATGGCTACACCTTC. The chain is built from TRBV18 and TRBJ1-2, with a possible D match to TRBD1 (6 bases). CDR3 length equals 16 residues. V lost 3 bases and J lost 2, with 16 bases in between. Looked up from germline, CDR1 is KGHSH and CDR2 is LQKENI.

This clone was detected a few times. The chain carries TRBV4-2 and TRBJ1-2; 7 positions agree with TRBD1. This CDR3 is built from 13 residues. V dropped 6 bases and J dropped 4; count of bases not matched to a gene: 5. From germline, CDR1 is LGHNA and CDR2 YNFKEQ. This CDR3 reads CASSRTGSYGYTF. The CDR3 nucleotides are TGTGCCAGCAGTCGGACAGGTTCCTATGGCTACACCTTC.

The gene calls are TRBV6-6 and TRBJ1-5, with TRBD1 matching 7 bases. V was clipped by 7 bases and J by 0 bases; unmatched bases: 9. Germline V CDR1 and CDR2: MNHNY, SVGAGI (reference sequence). The length of the CDR3 is 16 residues. CDR3: CASNPQGQYSNQPQHF. CDR3 in DNA: TGTGCCAGCAATCCACAGGGGCAATATAGCAATCAGCCCCAGCATTTT.

This clone was found once. The chain recombines TRBV30 with TRBJ2-5, with 11 bases lining up with TRBD2. Germline values: CDR1 GTSNPN, CDR2 SVGIG (reference sequence). This CDR3 has 12 amino acids. With V trimmed by 5 bases and J by 5 bases, 1 base remained unmatched. The CDR3 DNA is TGTGCCTGGGGGACTAGCGGTGAGACCCAGTACTTC. Its translation: CAWGTSGETQYF.

The V gene is TRBV10-1, the J gene TRBJ2-4; 11 bases fit TRBD2. Trimming cost V 7 bases and J 0 bases; bases outside gene matches: 5. Germline V gene lookup returns CDR1 WNHNN and CDR2 SYGVQD (reference sequence). CDR3 length equals 16 residues. The CDR3 DNA follows: TGCGCCAGCACTGGACTAGCGGGTATAGCCAAAAACATTCAGTACTTC. Protein: CASTGLAGIAKNIQYF.

The chain carries TRBV28 and TRBJ1-2, with D tentatively TRBD1 (6 bases). The CDR3 consists of 13 residues. With 6 bases removed from V and 5 bases from J, the gap between germline ends came to 13 bases. The germline V gene encodes CDR1 MDHEN and CDR2 SYDVKM. CDR3 nucleotide sequence: TGTGCCAGCAGCACGGGGGGGCGTTATGGCTACACCTTC. Translated: CASSTGGRYGYTF.

The J gene is TRBJ2-7, the V gene TRBV4-2; weak D call: TRBD2 (6 bases). Germline CDR1 reads LGHNA; CDR2 reads YNFKEQ. Trimming cost V 4 bases and J 1 base, with 14 bases left between them. The CDR3 totals 15 residues. The CDR3: CASSPTAGASYEQYF. In DNA, the CDR3 is TGTGCCAGCAGCCCGACAGCGGGCGCTTCCTACGAGCAGTACTTC.

The CDR3 sequence: CASSLGVISGNTIYF. The CDR3 coding sequence is TGTGCCAGCAGTCTAGGGGTTATCTCTGGAAACACCATATATTTT. The chain recombines TRBV7-2 with TRBJ1-3; possible D gene TRBD1, 5 bases. V was pared by 6 bases and J by 0 bases, with 12 bases between. The length of the CDR3 is 15 residues. CDR1 and CDR2 from the germline V gene are SGHTA and FQGNSA.

The rearrangement uses TRBV2 and TRBJ1-2, with no clear D. Trimming cost V 7 bases and J 4 bases, with 13 bases left between them. Germline V gene lookup returns CDR1 SNHLY and CDR2 FYNNEI. The CDR3 has 13 amino acids. CDR3 protein: CASTPARGYGYTF. CDR3 coding DNA: TGTGCCAGCACTCCGGCTCGGGGCTATGGCTACACCTTC. Drawing the rest from reference TRBV2 and TRBJ1-2, the complete variable domain is EPEVTQTPSHQVTQMGQEVILRCVPISNHLYFYWYRQILGQKVEFLVSFYNNEISEKSEIFDDQFSVERPDGSNFTLKIRSTKLEDSAMYFCASTPARGYGYTFGSGTRLTVV.

This rearrangement joins TRBV7-3 to TRBJ2-7; D not certain. Trimming removed 5 bases at V and 2 bases at J, with 16 bases between. The length of the CDR3 is 15 residues. Germline V gene data show CDR1 as SGHTA and CDR2 as FQGTGA. The CDR3 here is CASSPSRARAYEQYF. The DNA of the CDR3 is TGTGCCAGCAGCCCCTCCCGAGCCCGGGCCTACGAGCAGTACTTC.

This chain links TRBV6-1 with TRBJ2-6; no reliable D call. The germline CDR1 and CDR2 sequences are MNHNS and SASEGT. Trimming cost V 3 bases and J 3 bases, with 18 bases left between them. The CDR3 spans 18 residues. CDR3 nucleotide sequence: TGTGCCAGCAGTGAGGCGGATTTTGTAGGGAATGGGGCCAACGTCCTGACTTTC. As protein: CASSEADFVGNGANVLTF.

This chain uses TRBV6-6 with TRBJ1-1; D is uncertain. The V end was cut by 6 bases, the J end by 1 base, with 3 bases between. Per germline, CDR1 MNHNY and CDR2 SVGAGI (reference sequence). This CDR3 has 11 residues. CDR3 nucleotides: TGTGCCAGCAGGGAGAACACTGAAGCTTTCTTT. The encoded protein is CASRENTEAFF.

J is TRBJ2-5 and V is TRBV6-5; 9 bases map to TRBD1. Trimming cost V 5 bases and J 3 bases; bases outside gene matches: 7. The CDR3 totals 15 residues. CDR1 and CDR2 from the germline V gene are MNHEY and SVGAGI. This chain's CDR3 is CASSPWTGEKETQYF. DNA for the CDR3: TGTGCCAGCAGTCCCTGGACAGGGGAGAAAGAGACCCAGTACTTC.